This TCR beta chain was sequenced in a study of cytomegalovirus exposure and HLA in healthy donors. The V end lost 6 bases, the J end lost 0 bases, and 8 bases lay between the germline ends. There are 14 residues in the CDR3. Per germline, CDR1 KGHSH and CDR2 LQKENI. On this clone: Its antigen remains unidentified.

The PCR used 60 Vbeta and 13 Jbeta primers. TCRdb's copy holds only in-frame clones and misses some; the assay was immunoSEQ multiplex PCR. In the table there are 200,000 or so clones, approximately 84% of which are singletons. Whole-study results and caveats: TCR beta sequences reportedly predicted most subjects' HLA-A and HLA-B alleles accurately. Most likely, a cluster of highly shared sequence variants arose as a sequencing artifact.

This chain joins TRBV18 and TRBJ1-4; D remains ambiguous. What was sequenced was PBMCs. The origin of this receptor is a boy between 10 and 17 years old in good health and CMV-seronegative. DNA of the CDR3: TGTGCCAGCTCCCCCCGGGCAACTAATGAAAAACTGTTTTTT. It encodes CASSPRATNEKLFF.